Below are 26 T cell receptor beta chains sequenced from a single sample in a study of beta chain features in type 1 diabetes. Every isolated RNA sample was fully reverse transcribed, so sequencing captured expressed TCRB transcripts. Clones were sequenced by immunoSEQ multiplex PCR, and TCRdb holds only the in-frame ones, with some missing. The table has around 400,000 clones, around 15% seen once; the top ten hold about 0.02%. Sequencing used naive CD4+ T cells from blood. The receptors come from a woman aged 18-29 years in good health.

V usage is TRBV29-1 and J usage is TRBJ1-2; TRBD1 aligns across 7 bases. From germline, CDR1 is SQVTM and CDR2 ANQGSEA. The CDR3 spans 13 residues. The V segment lost 2 bases and the J segment 7 bases; nucleotides outside the gene matches: 7. The CDR3, as DNA: TGCAGCGTTGAACATACAGGGGTTGGTGGCTACACCTTC. Translation: CSVEHTGVGGYTF.

The chain couples TRBV2 to TRBJ2-7; unclear D gene. The CDR3 loop spans 13 amino acids. Germline assignment: CDR1 SNHLY and CDR2 FYNNEI. The V and J ends lost 5 bases and 4 bases respectively, with 12 bases between them. The DNA of the CDR3 is TGTGCCAGCAGTTCACGAACATCTTACGAGCAGTACTTC. This encodes CASSSRTSYEQYF.

This clone was observed a few times. The junction departs from germline at one end; a sequencing error may be responsible. The chain employs TRBV7-7 and TRBJ2-5; no definite D call. Looked up from germline, CDR1 is SSHAT and CDR2 is FNYEAQ (reference sequence). This CDR3 comprises 15 residues. The CDR3 loop is CASSPQRGDQETQYF. In DNA form, the CDR3 reads TGTGCTAGCAGCCCTCAGAGAGGAGACCAAGAGACCCAGTACTTC.

There are a few counts of this clone. This chain joins TRBV28 and TRBJ2-2; 9 bases are shared with TRBD2. V lost 2 bases to trimming and J lost 4 bases; unmatched junction nucleotides: 5. CDR3 length equals 16 residues. The germline gives CDR1 MDHEN, CDR2 SYDVKM. The CDR3 DNA sequence: TGTGCCAGCAGTTTAGTGACTAGCGGACTCACCGGGGAGCTGTTTTTT. It is translated as CASSLVTSGLTGELFF. The full variable domain, completed using reference TRBV28 and TRBJ2-2, is DVKVTQSSRYLVKRTGEKVFLECVQDMDHENMFWYRQDPGLGLRLIYFSYDVKMKEKGDIPEGYSVSREKKERFSLILESASTNQTSMYLCASSLVTSGLTGELFFGEGSRLTVL.

The gene calls are TRBV27 and TRBJ2-3; maybe TRBD2 (6 bases). The CDR3 is 17 residues long. Trimming cost V 6 bases and J 0 bases, with 19 bases left between them. The V gene's germline CDR1 is MNHEY and CDR2 SMNVEV (reference sequence). The CDR3 region is CASRTLGTGTSTDTQYF. The CDR3 bases are TGTGCCAGCAGAACATTAGGTACCGGGACTAGCACAGATACGCAGTATTTT.

Comments on this clone: At one end the junction does not follow the germline gene, possibly because of a read error. The genes are TRBV6-6 and TRBJ2-4, with D perhaps matching TRBD1 or TRBD2 (6 bases each). The CDR3 extends over 14 amino acids. CDR1 is MNHNY and CDR2 is SVGAGI in the germline V gene (reference sequence). The CDR3, as DNA: TGTGCCGGCAGGGGATGGGGGGACAAAAACATTCAGTACTTC. This gives the protein CAGRGWGDKNIQYF.

In this sample, this clone turned up a few times. The rearrangement links TRBV5-6 to TRBJ2-1; tentative D call: TRBD1 (5 bases). This CDR3 is built from 15 residues. In germline, CDR1 is SGHDT, CDR2 YYEEEE. The V end lost 7 bases, the J end lost 0 bases, and 14 bases lay between the germline ends. CDR3 region: CASAYRLSSYNEQFF. In nucleotides, the CDR3 is TGTGCCAGCGCCTACAGGTTGAGCTCCTACAATGAGCAGTTCTTC.

This clone appeared a few times. The chain has TRBV5-1 and TRBJ2-2, with 7 bases matching TRBD1. From germline, CDR1 is SGHRS and CDR2 YFSETQ. V was pared by 0 bases and J by 6 bases, with 5 bases of the junction left unmatched. The CDR3 extends over 15 amino acids. The CDR3 DNA reads as TGCGCCAGCAGCTTGGACGGACAGGCGGCCGGGGAGCTGTTTTTT. It is translated as CASSLDGQAAGELFF.

J is TRBJ2-5 and V is TRBV6-1, with 7 nucleotides matching TRBD1. This CDR3 has 14 amino acids. From germline, CDR1 is MNHNS and CDR2 SASEGT. V lost 7 bases and J lost 2; bases outside the gene matches: 7. The CDR3 reads CASTRDRRQETQYF. The CDR3 bases are TGTGCCAGCACCAGGGACAGAAGACAAGAGACCCAGTACTTC.

V is TRBV7-9 and J is TRBJ2-1, with TRBD2 matching 11 bases. The V gene's germline CDR1 is SEHNR and CDR2 FQNEAQ (reference sequence). CDR3 length equals 15 residues. Unmatched junction bases numbered 2, after V lost 2 bases and J lost 5 bases. The CDR3 sequence: CASSLPGLADNEQFF. CDR3 coding DNA: TGTGCCAGCAGCTTACCGGGACTAGCGGACAATGAGCAGTTCTTC.

The rearrangement joins TRBV5-1 to TRBJ2-1; D is perhaps TRBD2 (6 bases). The V end was cut by 4 bases, the J end by 3 bases, with 20 bases between. Germline V gene data show CDR1 as SGHRS and CDR2 as YFSETQ. The CDR3 is made up of 17 amino acids. The CDR3 DNA sequence: TGCGCCAGCAGCCCTGTCCCGGGACGGGAGTTCTACAATGAGCAGTTCTTC. It codes for CASSPVPGREFYNEQFF.

In this sample, this clone turned up a few times. The rearrangement joins TRBV7-3 to TRBJ2-3, with 9 bases matching TRBD2. Germline CDR1 reads SGHTA; CDR2 reads FQGTGA. CDR3 length: 14 amino acids. The V and J ends lost 8 bases and 2 bases, in that order; junction bases with no gene match: 5. CDR3 residues: CASSTSGSTDTQYF. The CDR3 nucleotides read TGTGCCAGCTCGACTAGCGGCTCCACAGATACGCAGTATTTT.

Points on this clone: This CDR3 is also generated by other DNA sequences in the sample. The V gene is TRBV6-6, the J gene TRBJ1-5; the match to TRBD1 covers 8 bases. Germline trimming cut 2 bases from V and 4 bases from J; bases unmatched to any gene: 1. CDR1 is MNHNY, CDR2 SVGAGI, per germline (reference sequence). This CDR3 comprises 14 residues. In DNA form, the CDR3 reads TGTGCCAGCAGTTACGGACAGGGTAATCAGCCCCAGCATTTT. Its protein product is CASSYGQGNQPQHF.

The DNA for the CDR3 is TGTGCCTGGCAATCTACGGGGACCCAGTACTTC. It yields the protein CAWQSTGTQYF. The V gene is TRBV30, the J gene TRBJ2-5; D gene uncertain. CDR3 length: 11 residues. Germline-derived CDR1 and CDR2 are GTSNPN and SVGIG (reference sequence). The ends were cut back, 5 bases at V and 7 bases at J, with 11 bases in the middle.

The rearrangement joins TRBV20-1 to TRBJ2-1, with a tentative D call TRBD1 (6 bases). Deletions cut 6 bases from V and 4 bases from J, with 7 bases between. The CDR3 spans 11 residues. Germline V lookup: CDR1 DFQATT, CDR2 SNEGSKA (reference sequence). CDR3 coding DNA: TGCAGTGCAGGGGGTTACAATGAGCAGTTCTTC. Its protein product is CSAGGYNEQFF.

The chain combines TRBV18 with TRBJ2-4; TRBD1 aligns across 10 bases. The germline gives CDR1 KGHSH, CDR2 LQKENI. The ends lost 0 bases at V and 5 bases at J; junction bases unmatched: 4. The CDR3 contains 16 residues. Written as DNA, the CDR3 is TGTGCCAGCTCACCACCCGGACAGGGGGAACAAAACATTCAGTACTTC. Translating it yields CASSPPGQGEQNIQYF. The full variable domain, with the rest looked up from reference TRBV18 and TRBJ2-4, is NAGVMQNPRHLVRRRGQEARLRCSPMKGHSHVYWYRQLPEEGLKFMVYLQKENIIDESGMPKERFSAEFPKEGPSILRIQQVVRGDSAAYFCASSPPGQGEQNIQYFGAGTRLSVL.

The table lists this clone with a few counts. V and J are TRBV6-5 and TRBJ1-2; D gene uncertain. CDR1 is MNHEY, CDR2 SVGAGI, per germline. The V end was cut by 5 bases, the J end by 1 base, with 8 bases between. The CDR3 sequence is 13 residues long. This CDR3 reads CASSIGNNYGYTF. The CDR3 DNA is TGTGCCAGCAGTATCGGGAATAACTATGGCTACACCTTC.

This chain connects TRBV27 to TRBJ2-3; 7 bases are a match to TRBD1. The CDR3 length is 15 residues. Germline loops: CDR1 MNHEY, CDR2 SMNVEV (reference sequence). Trimming removed 4 bases from V and 3 bases from J; junction bases left unmatched: 7. The DNA for the CDR3 is TGTGCCAGCAGTTGGGCGACGACAGGGACAGATACGCAGTATTTT. Translated: CASSWATTGTDTQYF.

V and J are TRBV11-1 and TRBJ2-5; D gene unclear. The germline V and J ends were trimmed by 1 base and 7 bases, with 10 bases remaining between them. CDR1 and CDR2 (germline): SGHAT, FQDESV (reference sequence). This CDR3 region has 13 residues. The DNA of the CDR3 is TGTGCCAGCAGCTTAGGAGAATCTGGGACCCAGTACTTC. It translates to CASSLGESGTQYF.

This clone showed up just a few times. The chain recombines TRBV29-1 with TRBJ1-3; D is undetermined. Germline assignment: CDR1 SQVTM and CDR2 ANQGSEA. The ends were cut back, 4 bases at V and 0 bases at J, with 7 bases in the middle. This CDR3 contains 13 residues. The CDR3: CSVAQSSGNTIYF. Here the CDR3 DNA reads TGCAGCGTTGCACAAAGCTCTGGAAACACCATATATTTT. Based on the CDR3 plus reference TRBV29-1 and TRBJ1-3, the full variable domain is SAVISQKPSRDICQRGTSLTIQCQVDSQVTMMFWYRQQPGQSLTLIATANQGSEATYESGFVIDKFPISRPNLTFSTLTVSNMSPEDSSIYLCSVAQSSGNTIYFGEGSWLTVV.

The CDR3 loop reads CASSYSVSYNEQFF. CDR3 nucleotides: TGTGCCAGCAGTTACAGTGTCTCCTACAATGAGCAGTTCTTC. The chain is built from TRBV28 and TRBJ2-1; D gene uncertain. The CDR3 is made up of 14 amino acids. Germline V gives CDR1 MDHEN, CDR2 SYDVKM. Trimming removed 4 bases at V and 0 bases at J, with 7 bases between. Full variable domain (remainder filled in from reference TRBV28 and TRBJ2-1): DVKVTQSSRYLVKRTGEKVFLECVQDMDHENMFWYRQDPGLGLRLIYFSYDVKMKEKGDIPEGYSVSREKKERFSLILESASTNQTSMYLCASSYSVSYNEQFFGPGTRLTVL.

The CDR3 coding sequence is TGTGCCTGGAGTGGACAGACTGGAAACACCATATATTTT. Residues: CAWSGQTGNTIYF. The V and J genes are TRBV30 and TRBJ1-3; possibly TRBD1 for D (5 bases). Trimming removed 1 base at V and 2 bases at J, with 6 bases between. Germline V gene lookup returns CDR1 GTSNPN and CDR2 SVGIG (reference sequence). CDR3 length: 13 amino acids.

The V call is TRBV28, the J call TRBJ1-5; TRBD1 matches 7 bases. Germline loops: CDR1 MDHEN, CDR2 SYDVKM. With 5 bases clipped from V and 6 bases from J, the junction kept 1 base outside the gene matches. CDR3 length equals 12 residues. The CDR3 reads CASSDRVQPQHF. The CDR3 region has the DNA TGTGCCAGCAGTGACAGGGTTCAGCCCCAGCATTTT.

This clone was observed a few times. V gene TRBV15 combines with J gene TRBJ1-5; D not resolved. V shed 0 bases and J shed 3 bases, with 3 bases lying between them. CDR1 and CDR2 from the germline V gene are LNHNV and YYDKDF (reference sequence). The CDR3 is made up of 13 amino acids. CDR3 protein: CATSRDFNQPQHF. The CDR3 coding sequence is TGTGCCACCAGCAGAGACTTCAATCAGCCCCAGCATTTT.

The chain has TRBV29-1 and TRBJ2-1; possible D gene TRBD1, 5 bases. From germline, CDR1 is SQVTM and CDR2 ANQGSEA. Trimming pared 5 bases from V and 9 bases from J, leaving 11 bases between. CDR3 size: 11 residues. The CDR3 coding sequence is TGCAGCGTTTTACAGGCTAGTGAGCAGTTCTTC. Protein: CSVLQASEQFF.

The chain has TRBV30 and TRBJ2-7; 9 nucleotides match TRBD1. V gave up 2 bases and J gave up 5 bases; unmatched junction bases: 4. CDR1 is GTSNPN, CDR2 SVGIG, per germline (reference sequence). CDR3 length equals 13 residues. For the CDR3, the DNA is TGTGCCTGGAGTAGGACAGGGGTCCACGAGCAGTACTTC. This encodes CAWSRTGVHEQYF.